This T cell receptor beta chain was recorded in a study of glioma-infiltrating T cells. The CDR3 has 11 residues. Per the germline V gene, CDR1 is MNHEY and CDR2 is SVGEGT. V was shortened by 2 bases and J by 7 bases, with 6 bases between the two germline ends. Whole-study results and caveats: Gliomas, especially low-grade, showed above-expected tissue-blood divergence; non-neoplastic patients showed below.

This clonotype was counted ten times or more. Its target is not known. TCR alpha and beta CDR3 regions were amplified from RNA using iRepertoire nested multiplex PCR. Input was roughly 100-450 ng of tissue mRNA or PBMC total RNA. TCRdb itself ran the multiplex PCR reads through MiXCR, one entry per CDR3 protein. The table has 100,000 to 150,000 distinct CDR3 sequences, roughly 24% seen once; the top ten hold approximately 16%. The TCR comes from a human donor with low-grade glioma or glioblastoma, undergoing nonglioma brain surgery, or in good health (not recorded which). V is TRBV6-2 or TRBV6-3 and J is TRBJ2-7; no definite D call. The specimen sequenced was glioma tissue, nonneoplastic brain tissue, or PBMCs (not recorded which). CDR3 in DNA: TGTGCCAGCAGTTACCCCTCGGAGCAGTACTTC. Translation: CASSYPSEQYF.